This entry lists 16 T cell receptor beta chains sequenced from one sample in a study of T cell repertoires in aging, cancer and after chemotherapy. Rearranged V-D-J TRB sequences were amplified with a mixed TRB-A/B primer pool. TCRdb itself ran the multiplex PCR reads through MiXCR, one entry per CDR3 protein. The repertoire includes under 4,000 distinct CDR3 sequences, roughly 24% of them detected once, and 9% to 15% sits in the top ten. TCR beta rearrangements were amplified from peripheral blood genomic DNA. The sample taken for sequencing was blood. These receptors were taken from a human donor with a solid tumor.

This clonotype was picked up a small number of times. This chain uses TRBV20-1 with TRBJ1-4; a possible D gene is TRBD1 (5 bases). V lost 3 bases and J lost 3, with 11 bases in between. Germline V gene data show CDR1 as DFQATT and CDR2 as SNEGSKA (reference sequence). CDR3 length: 14 residues. The CDR3: CSASNGGANEKLFF. The CDR3 DNA sequence: TGCAGTGCTAGTAACGGGGGGGCTAATGAAAAACTGTTTTTT.

In this sample, this clonotype is medium-sized. The genes are TRBV5-6 and TRBJ1-2, with 7 bases that match TRBD1. V lost 3 bases to trimming and J lost 8 bases; unmatched junction nucleotides: 16. The length of the CDR3 is 16 residues. Germline V gene data show CDR1 as SGHDT and CDR2 as YYEEEE. The CDR3 reads CASSSTGTDSPFGYTF. CDR3 in DNA: TGTGCCAGCAGCTCAACCGGGACAGACTCCCCCTTCGGCTACACCTTC.

This clonotype is classed as medium-sized. V is TRBV19 and J is TRBJ1-4; D might be TRBD1 (5 bases). The germline CDR1 and CDR2 sequences are LNHDA and SQIVND (reference sequence). This CDR3 is 16 amino acids long. V lost 4 bases, J lost 6 bases, and 18 bases lay in between. The CDR3 sequence: CASSKPRRGQDEKLFF. The CDR3 DNA sequence: TGTGCCAGTAGTAAGCCCCGGAGGGGCCAGGATGAAAAACTGTTTTTT. Variable domain in full (rest from reference TRBV19 and TRBJ1-4): DGGITQSPKYLFRKEGQNVTLSCEQNLNHDAMYWYRQDPGQGLRLIYYSQIVNDFQKGDIAEGYSVSREKKESFPLTVTSAQKNPTAFYLCASSKPRRGQDEKLFFGSGTQLSVL.

The chain links TRBV6-5 to TRBJ2-1, with 9 bases fitting TRBD1. The CDR3 runs 16 residues. Germline loops: CDR1 MNHEY, CDR2 SVGAGI. The V segment lost 7 bases and the J segment 1 base; nucleotides outside the gene matches: 8. CDR3 sequence reads: CASTLTGTGSYNEQFF. The CDR3 DNA reads TGTGCCAGCACCCTTACGGGGACAGGGTCCTACAATGAGCAGTTCTTC.

By sample fraction, this clonotype is medium-sized. The chain recombines TRBV6-5 with TRBJ1-6; 10 bases map to TRBD1. V lost 5 bases and J lost 7; bases outside the gene matches: 14. Germline lookup yields CDR1 MNHEY and CDR2 SVGAGI. The CDR3 covers 18 residues. The CDR3 DNA is TGTGCCAGCAGTCGATCAGGAGGGACAGGGGCGGGAAATTCACCCCTCCACTTT. It encodes CASSRSGGTGAGNSPLHF.

This clonotype is classed as medium-sized (0.01 to 0.1%). The chain links TRBV13 to TRBJ2-7; TRBD1 matches at 7 bases. This CDR3 spans 14 amino acids. Germline lookup yields CDR1 PRHDT and CDR2 FYEKMQ (reference sequence). Trimming cost V 5 bases and J 3 bases; bases outside gene matches: 7. In DNA, the CDR3 is TGTGCCAGCAGCAAACCGGGACAGAACTACGAGCAGTACTTC. Translation: CASSKPGQNYEQYF.

Many counts were recorded for this clonotype. The rearrangement uses TRBV5-6 and TRBJ1-2; 8 bases map to TRBD1. CDR3 length: 12 residues. V lost 2 bases, J lost 8 bases, and 2 bases stayed unmatched. The germline gives CDR1 SGHDT, CDR2 YYEEEE. CDR3 amino acids: CASSFGQGGYTF. CDR3 in DNA: TGTGCCAGCAGCTTTGGACAGGGAGGCTACACCTTC.

By proportion, this clonotype is medium-sized. The gene calls are TRBV6-5 and TRBJ1-2; D is perhaps TRBD1 (5 bases). CDR1 MNHEY and CDR2 SVGAGI come from the germline V gene. With 6 bases removed from V and 4 bases from J, the gap between germline ends came to 15 bases. CDR3 length: 14 residues. CDR3 sequence: CASSREQGSYGYTF. CDR3 nucleotide sequence: TGTGCCAGCAGCCGAGAGCAGGGTTCCTATGGCTACACCTTC.

In its sample, this clonotype is large. The rearrangement uses TRBV6-2 or TRBV6-3 and TRBJ1-6, with D uncertain. The CDR3 contains 12 residues. Looked up from germline, CDR1 is MNHEY and CDR2 is SVGEGT. Deletions cut 3 bases from V and 14 bases from J, with 11 bases between. DNA for the CDR3: TGTGCCAGCAGTTATTCGTGGGTGGCCCTCCACTTT. It codes for CASSYSWVALHF.

The chain recombines TRBV11-1 with TRBJ2-5, with 15 bases matching TRBD2. CDR3 length: 15 residues. Germline V lookup: CDR1 SGHAT, CDR2 FQDESV (reference sequence). V dropped 5 bases and J dropped 6; count of bases not matched to a gene: 4. CDR3 in DNA: TGTGCCAGCAGCCGGACTAGCGGGGGGGCGAAGACCCAGTACTTC. This translates into CASSRTSGGAKTQYF.

This clonotype was seen a handful of times. The rearrangement uses TRBV5-1 and TRBJ1-4; TRBD1 agrees at 7 bases. The CDR3 contains 15 residues. CDR1 and CDR2 from the germline V gene are SGHRS and YFSETQ. V dropped 4 bases and J dropped 6; count of bases not matched to a gene: 9. The CDR3: CASSRESGGYEKLFF. The CDR3 bases are TGCGCCAGCAGCAGGGAATCAGGGGGTTATGAAAAACTGTTTTTT. The full variable domain, its missing parts supplied by reference TRBV5-1 and TRBJ1-4, is KAGVTQTPRYLIKTRGQQVTLSCSPISGHRSVSWYQQTPGQGLQFLFEYFSETQRNKGNFPGRFSGRQFSNSRSEMNVSTLELGDSALYLCASSRESGGYEKLFFGSGTQLSVL.

This sequence joins TRBV20-1 and TRBJ1-1, with D unclear. Per the germline V gene, CDR1 is DFQATT and CDR2 is SNEGSKA (reference sequence). The CDR3 is 11 amino acids. Trimming took 1 base from V and 4 from J, leaving 4 bases between them. The CDR3 nucleotides are TGCAGTGCTAGAGGTGGCACTGAAGCTTTCTTT. Translated: CSARGGTEAFF.

Only a few counts were recorded for this clonotype. A read error may account for a junction end that differs from germline. J is TRBJ1-6 and V is TRBV4-2; 7 bases map to TRBD1. Germline V gene sequence: CDR1 LGHNA, CDR2 YNFKEQ. The CDR3 has 15 residues. The CDR3: CASSQDRQGVSPLHF. In nucleotides, the CDR3 is TGCGCCAGCAGCCAAGATCGTCAGGGGGTCTCACCCCTCCACTTT.

This clonotype rates as medium-sized. This chain joins TRBV27 and TRBJ1-3; TRBD1 matches 10 bases. Trimming cost V 4 bases and J 4 bases; bases outside gene matches: 10. The CDR3 extends over 17 amino acids. Germline V gene data show CDR1 as MNHEY and CDR2 as SMNVEV (reference sequence). In DNA form, the CDR3 reads TGTGCCAGCAGTTCCGACCGGGACAGGGGACCAGGAAACACCATATATTTT. Translation: CASSSDRDRGPGNTIYF.

This clonotype is judged medium-sized. V gene TRBV6-5 combines with J gene TRBJ1-4; no clear D gene. The germline CDR1 and CDR2 sequences are MNHEY and SVGAGI. The CDR3 length is 14 residues. V was cut by 8 bases and J by 7 bases, with 17 bases left in between. DNA for the CDR3: TGTGCCAGCGGGCCCTGGACCGCTCGTGAAAAACTGTTTTTT. Protein: CASGPWTAREKLFF.

In its sample, this clonotype was seen a few times. The CDR3 bases are TGCAGTGCTTTTGAGATGGGCTACACCTTC. Translating gives CSAFEMGYTF. This chain links TRBV20-1 with TRBJ1-2; D is unresolved. The CDR3 sequence is 10 residues long. The germline V and J ends were trimmed by 5 bases and 8 bases, with 9 bases remaining between them. Germline assignment: CDR1 DFQATT and CDR2 SNEGSKA (reference sequence).